A selection of T cell receptor beta chains follows, all from one sample in a study of shared clonotypes between healthy human individuals. Here immunoSEQ multiplex PCR was the method, and the copy in TCRdb shows in-frame clones only, minus some. The data show about 710,000 clones, around three quarters seen once. The sample taken for sequencing was memory CD4+ T cells sorted from blood. The receptors originated from a woman in her twenties or thirties in good health. Each CDR3 is given with its conserved first and last residue. Each record gives: J gene, D gene, V gene, CDR3 protein. A D gene is named only where the DNA matches it firmly.

TRBJ2-7 NA TRBV19 CASSIRPNDVNEQYF
TRBJ2-7 TRBD2 TRBV6-1 CASSKPGLAASGYF
TRBJ1-4 TRBD1 TRBV5-1 CASSFDRGKEKLFF
TRBJ2-1 TRBD1 TRBV5-6 CASRLSRDRGYNEQFF
TRBJ2-7 NA TRBV29-1 CSVASGGSYEQYF
TRBJ2-6 NA TRBV5-1 CASSLSVSSGANVLTF
TRBJ2-1 TRBD1 TRBV7-9 CASSFDRDEQFF
TRBJ2-1 NA TRBV28 CASSSSNGLRQYNEQFF
TRBJ1-4 TRBD1 TRBV2 CASEDRPLEKLFF
TRBJ2-5 TRBD1 TRBV10-2 CASSADRAETQYF
TRBJ2-3 TRBD2 TRBV28 CASGGRASGTDTQYF
TRBJ2-7 NA TRBV5-1 CASSLVGPATEQYF
TRBJ2-1 NA TRBV27 CASSSRTAWDEQFF
TRBJ2-5 NA TRBV4-2 CASSQDGAGYQETQYF
TRBJ1-1 TRBD1 TRBV7-9 CASSRGQGIPEAFF